Reported below is one T cell receptor (beta chain). Assay used: immunoSEQ multiplex PCR; TCRdb lists only in-frame clones, some missing. This table holds roughly 80,000 clones, roughly 90% found once. The data are from a study of blood T cell repertoires in COVID-19. Germline V gene data show CDR1 as SGHDN and CDR2 as FVKESK. This CDR3 has 14 amino acids. The J segment lost 1 base and the V segment lost 4 bases, leaving 3 bases of the junction unmatched. The chain links TRBV14 to TRBJ2-7; TRBD1 agrees at 8 bases. The source is a woman older than 75 with active or convalescent COVID-19. The sequencing sample was made of peripheral blood. Written as DNA, the CDR3 is TGTGCCAGCAGCCCGCGGACAGGGTCCTACGAGCAGTACTTC. It is translated as CASSPRTGSYEQYF.